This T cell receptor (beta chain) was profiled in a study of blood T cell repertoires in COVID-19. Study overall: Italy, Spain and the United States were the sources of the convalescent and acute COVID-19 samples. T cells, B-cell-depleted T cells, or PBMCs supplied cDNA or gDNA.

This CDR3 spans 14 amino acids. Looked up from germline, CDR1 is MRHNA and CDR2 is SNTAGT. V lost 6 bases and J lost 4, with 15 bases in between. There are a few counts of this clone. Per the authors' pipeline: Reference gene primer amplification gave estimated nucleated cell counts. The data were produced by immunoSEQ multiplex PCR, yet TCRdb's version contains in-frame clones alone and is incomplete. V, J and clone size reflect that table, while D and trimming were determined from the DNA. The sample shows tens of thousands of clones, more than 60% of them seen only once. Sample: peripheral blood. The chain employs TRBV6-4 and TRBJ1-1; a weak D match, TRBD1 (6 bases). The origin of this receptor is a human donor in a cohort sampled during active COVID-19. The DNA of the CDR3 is TGTGCCAGCAGGGACAGTTCCAGAGGCACTGAAGCTTTCTTT. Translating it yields CASRDSSRGTEAFF.